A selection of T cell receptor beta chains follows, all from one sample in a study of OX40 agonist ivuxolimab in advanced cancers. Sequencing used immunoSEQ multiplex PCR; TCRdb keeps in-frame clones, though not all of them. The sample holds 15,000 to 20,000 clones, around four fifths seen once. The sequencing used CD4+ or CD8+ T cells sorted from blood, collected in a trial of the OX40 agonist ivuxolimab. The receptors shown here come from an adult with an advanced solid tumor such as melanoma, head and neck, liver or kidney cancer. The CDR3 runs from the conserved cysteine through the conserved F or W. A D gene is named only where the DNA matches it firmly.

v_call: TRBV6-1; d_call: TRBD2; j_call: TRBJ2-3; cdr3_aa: CASSETSGGADTQYF; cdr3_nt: TGTGCCAGCAGTGAAACTAGCGGGGGGGCAGATACGCAGTATTTT
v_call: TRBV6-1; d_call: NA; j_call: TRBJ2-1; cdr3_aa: CASSESGPPLQEQFF; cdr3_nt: TGTGCCAGCAGTGAGTCAGGGCCCCCTCTACAGGAGCAGTTCTTC
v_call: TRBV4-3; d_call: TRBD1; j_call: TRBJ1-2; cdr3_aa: CASSQEVGQGEAGYTF; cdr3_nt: TGCGCCAGCAGCCAAGAAGTTGGACAGGGGGAAGCCGGCTACACCTTC
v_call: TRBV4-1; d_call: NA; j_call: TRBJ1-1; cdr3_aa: CASSQVTGPNTEAFF; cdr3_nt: TGCGCCAGCAGCCAGGTGACAGGCCCCAACACTGAAGCTTTCTTT
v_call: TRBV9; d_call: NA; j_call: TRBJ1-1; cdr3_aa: CASSVDTAFSEAFF; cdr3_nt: TGTGCCAGCAGCGTAGACACCGCGTTCTCTGAAGCTTTCTTT
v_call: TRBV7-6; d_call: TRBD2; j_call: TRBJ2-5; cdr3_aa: CASSLVAAGGPGETQYF; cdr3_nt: TGTGCCAGCAGCTTAGTCGCGGCGGGAGGGCCGGGAGAGACCCAGTACTTC
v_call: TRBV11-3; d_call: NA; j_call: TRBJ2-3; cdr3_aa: CASSLGRSTDTQYF; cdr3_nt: TGTGCCAGCAGCTTAGGAAGGAGCACAGATACGCAGTATTTT
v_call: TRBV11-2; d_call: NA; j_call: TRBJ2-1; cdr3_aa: CASSRISYNEQFF; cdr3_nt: TGTGCCAGCAGCCGGATCTCCTACAATGAGCAGTTCTTC
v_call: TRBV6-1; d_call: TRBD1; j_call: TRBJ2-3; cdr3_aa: CASSEGQGADTQYF; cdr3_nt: TGTGCCAGCAGTGAGGGACAGGGGGCAGATACGCAGTATTTT
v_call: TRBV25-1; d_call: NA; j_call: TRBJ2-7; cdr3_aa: CASSEPRLSYEQYF; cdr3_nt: TGTGCCAGCAGTGAACCCAGGCTCTCCTACGAGCAGTACTTC
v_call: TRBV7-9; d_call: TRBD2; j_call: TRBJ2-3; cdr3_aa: CASSSGLAGTDTQYF; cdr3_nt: TGTGCCAGCAGCTCCGGACTAGCGGGCACAGATACGCAGTATTTT
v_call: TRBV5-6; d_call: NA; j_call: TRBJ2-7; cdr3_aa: CASSLVGRGRDEQYF; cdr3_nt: TGTGCCAGCAGCTTGGTGGGGAGGGGGCGGGACGAGCAGTACTTC
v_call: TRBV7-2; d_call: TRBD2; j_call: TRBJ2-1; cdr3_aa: CASNLVGSGGAQFF; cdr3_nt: TGTGCCAGCAACTTAGTGGGTAGCGGGGGGGCCCAGTTCTTC
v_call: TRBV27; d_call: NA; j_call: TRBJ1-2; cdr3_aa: CASSFTSGGGGYTF; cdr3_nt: TGTGCCAGCAGTTTTACCTCTGGAGGGGGTGGCTACACCTTC
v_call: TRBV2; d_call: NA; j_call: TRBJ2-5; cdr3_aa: CASSGSGGPQETQYF; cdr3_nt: TGTGCCAGCAGTGGCAGTGGGGGGCCCCAAGAGACCCAGTACTTC